This is a list of T cell receptor beta chains from one sample in a study of T cell responses to AZD1222 COVID-19 vaccine. The data were produced by immunoSEQ multiplex PCR, yet TCRdb's version contains in-frame clones alone and is incomplete. The profile shows roughly 110,000 clones, 87% of them singletons. The sequences come from peripheral blood, collected on day 0 of AZD1222 vaccination. These TCRs come from an adult in good health. The CDR3 runs from the conserved cysteine through the conserved F or W. D genes are given only for firm matches. The size entry is marked missing in some rows and otherwise reads once, few, many or a size class.

TRBJ2-2,TRBV7-6,few,TRBD1,CASSLTGGAGELFF,TGTGCCAGCAGCTTGACAGGGGGCGCCGGGGAGCTGTTTTTT
TRBJ2-2,TRBV24-1,NA,NA,CATFLPRELFF,TGTGCCACCTTCTTACCGCGGGAGCTGTTTTTT
TRBJ2-2,TRBV6-5,NA,NA,CASSYQGGDTGELFF,TGTGCCAGCAGTTACCAGGGAGGCGACACCGGGGAGCTGTTTTTT
TRBJ2-1,TRBV9,NA,NA,CASSVAGRYNEQFF,TGTGCCAGCAGCGTTGCGGGAAGGTACAATGAGCAGTTCTTC
TRBJ2-7,TRBV6-5,few,TRBD1,CASSPGQGKYEQYF,TGTGCCAGCAGCCCGGGACAGGGAAAATACGAGCAGTACTTC
TRBJ2-2,TRBV6-4,NA,TRBD1,CASSEGTDTGELFF,TGTGCCAGCAGTGAGGGGACAGACACCGGGGAGCTGTTTTTT
TRBJ2-3,TRBV9,NA,TRBD2,CASSSFRGGLQSTQYF,TGTGCCAGCAGCTCCTTTCGGGGGGGGCTCCAATCCACGCAGTATTTT
TRBJ1-2,TRBV28,NA,TRBD1,CASSPYGTALIYGYTF,TGTGCCAGCAGTCCATACGGGACAGCCCTAATCTATGGCTACACCTTC
TRBJ2-1,TRBV7-2,NA,NA,CASHHAPGAGWNEQFF,TGTGCCAGCCACCACGCACCGGGGGCCGGTTGGAATGAGCAGTTCTTC
TRBJ2-2,TRBV7-8,NA,TRBD2,CASSLMGLAGTGELFF,TGTGCCAGCAGCTTAATGGGACTAGCGGGCACCGGGGAGCTGTTTTTT
TRBJ1-5,TRBV19,NA,NA,CASSISDGTSGQPQHF,TGTGCCAGTAGTATATCCGATGGGACCTCAGGGCAGCCCCAGCATTTT
TRBJ1-1,TRBV5-4,NA,NA,CASSLVYDRTPTEAFF,TGTGCCAGCAGCTTGGTGTACGATAGGACCCCCACTGAAGCTTTCTTT
TRBJ1-3,TRBV18,NA,NA,CASSPLLPGHYGNTIYF,TGTGCCAGCTCACCTCTTCTACCGGGACACTATGGAAACACCATATATTTT
TRBJ2-7,TRBV12-3/TRBV12-4,NA,TRBD2,CASSGLAGDPQYF,TGTGCCAGCTCCGGACTAGCGGGGGACCCCCAGTACTTC
TRBJ2-5,TRBV3-1/TRBV3-2,NA,NA,CASSQVVGRPQETQYF,TGTGCCAGCAGCCAAGTCGTAGGCCGCCCCCAAGAGACCCAGTACTTC
TRBJ2-4,TRBV19,NA,TRBD1,CASSISSGTENIQYF,TGTGCCAGTAGTATATCGTCCGGGACAGAAAACATTCAGTACTTC
TRBJ2-1,TRBV5-4,few,NA,CASSSQDMNEQFF,TGTGCCAGCAGCTCCCAGGACATGAATGAGCAGTTCTTC
TRBJ1-2,TRBV15,once,NA,CATSRDRAGGDYGYTF,TGTGCCACCAGCAGAGATCGGGCGGGGGGAGACTATGGCTACACCTTC
TRBJ1-3,TRBV28,NA,NA,CASKPGRRNTIYF,TGTGCCAGCAAGCCAGGGCGGCGAAACACCATATATTTT
TRBJ2-1,TRBV5-1,NA,NA,CASSLPRTFYNEQFF,TGCGCCAGCAGCTTGCCAAGGACTTTCTACAATGAGCAGTTCTTC